Sequencing of this T cell receptor (beta chain) was carried out in a study of CD8 T cells in ankylosing spondylitis. V was cut by 1 base and J by 2 bases, with 25 bases left in between. Germline loops: CDR1 SGHRS, CDR2 YFSETQ. This CDR3 is built from 19 residues. At least ten counts were recorded for this clonotype. Antigen unknown. General study results and limits: Disease-linked clones were found to be CD8+ and relatively rare in peripheral blood.

Using its own MiXCR run on the 5' RACE reads, TCRdb lists one record per CDR3 protein. The profile shows 200,000 to 250,000 distinct CDR3 sequences, 10% of them singletons. The chain joins TRBV5-1 to TRBJ2-7, with a tentative D call TRBD1 (6 bases). Input material: blood, either unsorted or a sorted T cell fraction (not recorded which). This receptor was obtained from a male donor with ankylosing spondylitis or in good health (not recorded which). CDR3 DNA: TGCGCCAGCAGCTTGTCAGAGTCTCATTTAGGGGGTGGGCCCTACGAGCAGTACTTC. Its translation is CASSLSESHLGGGPYEQYF.